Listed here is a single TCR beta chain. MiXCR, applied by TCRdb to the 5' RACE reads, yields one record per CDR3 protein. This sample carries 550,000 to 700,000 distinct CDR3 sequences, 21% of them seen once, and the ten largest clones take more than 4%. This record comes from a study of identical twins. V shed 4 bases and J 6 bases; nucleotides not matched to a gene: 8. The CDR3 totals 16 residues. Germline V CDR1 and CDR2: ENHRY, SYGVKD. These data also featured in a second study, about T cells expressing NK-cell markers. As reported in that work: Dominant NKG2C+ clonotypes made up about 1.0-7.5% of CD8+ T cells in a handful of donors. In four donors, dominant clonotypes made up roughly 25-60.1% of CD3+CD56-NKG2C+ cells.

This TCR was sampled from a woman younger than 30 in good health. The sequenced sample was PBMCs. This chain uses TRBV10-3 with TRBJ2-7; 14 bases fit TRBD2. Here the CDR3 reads CAISGLGTSGSGEQYF. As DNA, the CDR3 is TGTGCCATCAGTGGCCTCGGGACTAGCGGGAGTGGCGAGCAGTACTTC.